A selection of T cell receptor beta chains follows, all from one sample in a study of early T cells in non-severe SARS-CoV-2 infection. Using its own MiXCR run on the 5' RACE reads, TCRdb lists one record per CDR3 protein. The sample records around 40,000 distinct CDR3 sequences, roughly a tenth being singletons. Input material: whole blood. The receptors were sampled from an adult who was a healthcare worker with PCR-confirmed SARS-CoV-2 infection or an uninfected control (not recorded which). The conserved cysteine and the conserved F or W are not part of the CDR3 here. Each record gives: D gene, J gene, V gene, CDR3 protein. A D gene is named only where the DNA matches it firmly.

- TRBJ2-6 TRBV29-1 SVVSGANVLT
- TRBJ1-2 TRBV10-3 AIRATGMDPNYGYT
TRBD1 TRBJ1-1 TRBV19 ASTNRAGQVMNTEAF
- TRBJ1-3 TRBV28 ASSFDPLGGLTGNTIY
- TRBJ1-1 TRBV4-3 ASSQEVAMNTEAF
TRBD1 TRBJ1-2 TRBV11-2 ASRGPGGDSNGYT
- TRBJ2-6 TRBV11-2 ASSLDRAPGANVLT
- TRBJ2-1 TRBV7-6 ASSLDGNEQF
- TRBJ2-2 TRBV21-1 ASSTRARGRESTGELF
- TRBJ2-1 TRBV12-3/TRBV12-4 ASSLLTGEQF
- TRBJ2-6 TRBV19 ASIGANSGANVLT
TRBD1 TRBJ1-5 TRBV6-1 ASSGDRGLGPQH
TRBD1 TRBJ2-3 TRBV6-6 ASSKQRTGFQGDTQY
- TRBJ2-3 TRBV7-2 ASSFLGGGLRADTQY
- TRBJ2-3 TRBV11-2 ASSTLSGLGTQY
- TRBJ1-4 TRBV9 ASSVNVDTNEKLF
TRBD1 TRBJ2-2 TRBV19 ASSNRQGASTGELF
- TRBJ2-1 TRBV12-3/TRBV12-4 ASSSGGGAHNEQF
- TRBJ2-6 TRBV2 ASSGTFKANVLT
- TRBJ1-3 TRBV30 AWSMGSSGNTIY
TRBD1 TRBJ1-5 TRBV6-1 ASSSDRGWQPQH
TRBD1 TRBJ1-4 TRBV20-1 SAIPWTGVRKLF
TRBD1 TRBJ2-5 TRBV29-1 SVPGGGETQY
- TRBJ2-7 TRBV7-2 ASSGDSTSSYEQY
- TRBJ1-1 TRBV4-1 ASSQGGVNTEAF
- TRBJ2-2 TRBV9 ASSVRYRITGELF
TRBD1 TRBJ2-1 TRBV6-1 ASTRPGGGEQF
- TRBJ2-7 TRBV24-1 APRGEQY
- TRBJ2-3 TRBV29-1 SVAGATTDTQY
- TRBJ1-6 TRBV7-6 ASGKAGGDSPLH
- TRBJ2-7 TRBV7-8 ASSSRISTSSYEQY
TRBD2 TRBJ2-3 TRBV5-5 ASSFTSGTDTQY
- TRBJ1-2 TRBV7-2 ASSLVSGRGANYGYT
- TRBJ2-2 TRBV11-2 ASSLTGVREKPTHTGELF
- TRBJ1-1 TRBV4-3 ASSLGRTTEAF
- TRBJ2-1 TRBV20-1 SASREQF
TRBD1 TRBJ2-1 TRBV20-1 SATQGQGAWNEQF
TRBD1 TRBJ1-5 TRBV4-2 ASSPNRGDQPQH
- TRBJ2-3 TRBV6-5 ASSYGQDTQY
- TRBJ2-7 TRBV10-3 ASTGNSYEQY
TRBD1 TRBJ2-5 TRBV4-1 ASSPRGGTGTETQY
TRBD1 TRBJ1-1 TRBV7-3 ASSQTGQGVSEAF
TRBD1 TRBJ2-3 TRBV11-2 ASSLALGQGRTQY
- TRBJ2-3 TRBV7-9 ASSFAGGGTDTQY